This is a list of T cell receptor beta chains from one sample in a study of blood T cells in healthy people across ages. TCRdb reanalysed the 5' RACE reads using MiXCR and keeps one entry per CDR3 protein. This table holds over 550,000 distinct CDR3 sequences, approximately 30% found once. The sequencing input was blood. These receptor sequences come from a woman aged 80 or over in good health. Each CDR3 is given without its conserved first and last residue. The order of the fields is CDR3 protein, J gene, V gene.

CDR3: ASSQPGTGPLTGANVLT
J: TRBJ2-6
V: TRBV4-2

CDR3: AIVAGQGASTEAF
J: TRBJ1-1
V: TRBV10-3

CDR3: ARTLTDTYGYT
J: TRBJ1-2
V: TRBV30

CDR3: ASSPGHSGANVLT
J: TRBJ2-6
V: TRBV5-4

CDR3: AWSVRRGRTDTQY
J: TRBJ2-3
V: TRBV30

CDR3: ASSSLGGIDVYEQY
J: TRBJ2-7
V: TRBV7-2

CDR3: ATSRDVSGRSSPLH
J: TRBJ1-6
V: TRBV15

CDR3: ASSVTGIWEQY
J: TRBJ2-7
V: TRBV7-9

CDR3: ASTQKLWREGPTSSYEQY
J: TRBJ2-7
V: TRBV7-6

CDR3: SAPGNTEAF
J: TRBJ1-1
V: TRBV20-1

CDR3: ASSLYRDRGYEQY
J: TRBJ2-7
V: TRBV6-1

CDR3: AWTKGQGIAKNIQY
J: TRBJ2-4
V: TRBV30

CDR3: ASRGHGTSQETQY
J: TRBJ2-5
V: TRBV5-1

CDR3: ASSFDRQQF
J: TRBJ2-1
V: TRBV12-3/TRBV12-4

CDR3: ASSVLDAFSGNTIY
J: TRBJ1-3
V: TRBV9

CDR3: SAPRTGNTEAF
J: TRBJ1-1
V: TRBV20-1

CDR3: SAPAGRHTEQF
J: TRBJ2-1
V: TRBV20-1

CDR3: ASSPLPTGGASETQY
J: TRBJ2-5
V: TRBV18

CDR3: ASSVVPLIGTGELF
J: TRBJ2-2
V: TRBV9

CDR3: ASSRSEGLLSGYT
J: TRBJ1-2
V: TRBV7-9

CDR3: ASSTDRAHYGYT
J: TRBJ1-2
V: TRBV5-8

CDR3: ASTMRETQY
J: TRBJ2-5
V: TRBV2

CDR3: SARDPGGPITDTQY
J: TRBJ2-3
V: TRBV20-1

CDR3: ASSLGGSGANEQF
J: TRBJ2-1
V: TRBV7-8

CDR3: SARGSVTGTQETQY
J: TRBJ2-5
V: TRBV20-1

CDR3: ASGRAGPSSYNEQY
J: -
V: TRBV6-1

CDR3: ASSLGQTFYEQY
J: TRBJ2-7
V: TRBV12-3/TRBV12-4

CDR3: ASSPGGACGYT
J: TRBJ1-2
V: TRBV27

CDR3: SAPSGGTYEQY
J: TRBJ2-7
V: TRBV20-1

CDR3: ASSLGGGFSPLH
J: TRBJ1-6
V: TRBV12-3/TRBV12-4

CDR3: ASSLVGTGSYEQY
J: TRBJ2-7
V: TRBV7-2

CDR3: ASRGGQGGSYNSPLH
J: TRBJ1-6
V: TRBV6-1

CDR3: ASSFLNRGEQF
J: TRBJ2-1
V: TRBV28

CDR3: ASRRQGDSPLH
J: TRBJ1-6
V: TRBV2

CDR3: SARDVGRGADTQY
J: TRBJ2-3
V: TRBV20-1

CDR3: ASSPPGYNQPQH
J: TRBJ1-5
V: TRBV12-3/TRBV12-4

CDR3: ASSRDTSTEAF
J: TRBJ1-1
V: TRBV5-1

CDR3: ASSFFEGDTSTYEQY
J: TRBJ2-7
V: TRBV7-2

CDR3: ATSRGQGDNSPLH
J: TRBJ1-6
V: TRBV15

CDR3: AWRAGGLQQETQY
J: TRBJ2-5
V: TRBV30